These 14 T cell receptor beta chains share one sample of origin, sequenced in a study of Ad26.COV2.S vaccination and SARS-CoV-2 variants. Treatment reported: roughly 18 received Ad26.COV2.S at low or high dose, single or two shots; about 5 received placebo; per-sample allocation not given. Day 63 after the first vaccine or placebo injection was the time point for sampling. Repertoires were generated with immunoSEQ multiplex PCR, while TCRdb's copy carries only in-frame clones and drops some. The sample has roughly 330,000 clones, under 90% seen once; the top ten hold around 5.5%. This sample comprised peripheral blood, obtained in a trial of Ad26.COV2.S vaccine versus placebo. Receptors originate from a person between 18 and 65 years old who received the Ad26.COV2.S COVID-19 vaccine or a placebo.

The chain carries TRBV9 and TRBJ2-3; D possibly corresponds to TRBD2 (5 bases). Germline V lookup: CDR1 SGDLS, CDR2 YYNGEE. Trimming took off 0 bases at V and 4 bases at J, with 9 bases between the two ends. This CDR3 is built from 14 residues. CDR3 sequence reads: CASSVGGGADTQYF. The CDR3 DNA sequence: TGTGCCAGCAGCGTAGGTGGAGGCGCAGATACGCAGTATTTT.

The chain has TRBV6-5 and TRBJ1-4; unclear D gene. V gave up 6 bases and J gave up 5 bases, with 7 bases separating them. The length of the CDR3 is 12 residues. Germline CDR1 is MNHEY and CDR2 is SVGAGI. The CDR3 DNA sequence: TGTGCCAGCAGAAGAGGGAATGAAAAACTGTTTTTT. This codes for CASRRGNEKLFF.

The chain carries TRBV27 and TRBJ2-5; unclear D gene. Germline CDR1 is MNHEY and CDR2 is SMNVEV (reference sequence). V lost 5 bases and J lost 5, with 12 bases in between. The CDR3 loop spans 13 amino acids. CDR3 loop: CASSHVAGETQYF. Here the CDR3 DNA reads TGTGCCAGCAGTCATGTAGCTGGCGAGACCCAGTACTTC.

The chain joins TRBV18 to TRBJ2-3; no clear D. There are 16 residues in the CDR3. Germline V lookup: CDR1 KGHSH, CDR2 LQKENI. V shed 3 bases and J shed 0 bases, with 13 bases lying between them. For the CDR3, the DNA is TGTGCCAGCTCACCGCTAGGTTATTCTAGCACAGATACGCAGTATTTT. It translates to CASSPLGYSSTDTQYF.

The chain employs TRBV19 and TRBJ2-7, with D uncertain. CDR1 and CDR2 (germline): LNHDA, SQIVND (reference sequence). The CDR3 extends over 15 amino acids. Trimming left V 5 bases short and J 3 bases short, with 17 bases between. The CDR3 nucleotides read TGTGCCAGTAGTTATTCCGTAAAAAGCTTCTACGAGCAGTACGTC. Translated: CASSYSVKSFYEQYV.

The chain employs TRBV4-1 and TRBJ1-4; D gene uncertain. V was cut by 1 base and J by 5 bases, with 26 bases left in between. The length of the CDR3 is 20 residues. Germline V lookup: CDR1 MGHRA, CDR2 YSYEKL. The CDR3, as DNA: TGCGCCAGCAGCCAAGTCGGGGTTGGGGATTCAGGAAAACAAAATGAAAAACTGTTTTTT. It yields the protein CASSQVGVGDSGKQNEKLFF.

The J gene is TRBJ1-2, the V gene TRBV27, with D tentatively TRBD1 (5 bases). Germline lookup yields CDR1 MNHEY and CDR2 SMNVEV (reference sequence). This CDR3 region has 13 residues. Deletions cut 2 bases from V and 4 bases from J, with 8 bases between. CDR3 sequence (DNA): TGTGCCAGCAGTTTACAGGGTGGCTATGGCTACACCTTC. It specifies CASSLQGGYGYTF.

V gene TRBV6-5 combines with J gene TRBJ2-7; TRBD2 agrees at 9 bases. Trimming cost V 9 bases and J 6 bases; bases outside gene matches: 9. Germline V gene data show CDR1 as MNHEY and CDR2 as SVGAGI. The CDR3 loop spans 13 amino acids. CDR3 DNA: TGTGCCAGTGGCGGGGGGGTCGCGTTCGAGCAGTACGTC. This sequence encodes CASGGGVAFEQYV.

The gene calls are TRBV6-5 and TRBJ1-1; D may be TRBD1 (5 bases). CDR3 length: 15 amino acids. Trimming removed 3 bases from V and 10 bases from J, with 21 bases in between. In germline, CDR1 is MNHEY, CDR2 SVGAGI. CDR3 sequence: CASSYFGGTYYAAFF. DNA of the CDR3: TGTGCCAGCAGTTATTTCGGGGGGACCTATTATGCAGCTTTCTTT.

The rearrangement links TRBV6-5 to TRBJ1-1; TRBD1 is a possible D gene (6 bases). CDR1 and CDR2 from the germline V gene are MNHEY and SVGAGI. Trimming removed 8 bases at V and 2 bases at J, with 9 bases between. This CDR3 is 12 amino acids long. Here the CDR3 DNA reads TGTGCCAGCGACAGGCCTAACACTGAAGCTTTCTTT. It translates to CASDRPNTEAFF.

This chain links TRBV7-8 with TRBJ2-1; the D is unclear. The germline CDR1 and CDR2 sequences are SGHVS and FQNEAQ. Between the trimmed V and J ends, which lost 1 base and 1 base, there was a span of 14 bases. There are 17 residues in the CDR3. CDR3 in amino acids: CASSLGQIVSSYNEQFF. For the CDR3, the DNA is TGTGCCAGCAGCTTAGGCCAGATCGTATCATCCTACAATGAGCAGTTCTTC.

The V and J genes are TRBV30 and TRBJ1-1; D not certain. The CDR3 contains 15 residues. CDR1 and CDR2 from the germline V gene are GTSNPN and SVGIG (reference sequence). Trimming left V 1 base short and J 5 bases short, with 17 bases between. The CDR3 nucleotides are TGTGCCTGGAGTGCCGGACTTATCTGGGGAACTGAAGCTTTCTTT. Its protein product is CAWSAGLIWGTEAFF.

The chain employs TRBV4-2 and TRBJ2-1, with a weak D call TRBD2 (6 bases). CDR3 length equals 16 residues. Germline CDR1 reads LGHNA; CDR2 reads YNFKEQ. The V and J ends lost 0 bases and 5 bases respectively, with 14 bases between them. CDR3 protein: CASSQEEGTLHNEQFF. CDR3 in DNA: TGTGCCAGCAGCCAAGAAGAGGGGACTCTACACAATGAGCAGTTCTTC.

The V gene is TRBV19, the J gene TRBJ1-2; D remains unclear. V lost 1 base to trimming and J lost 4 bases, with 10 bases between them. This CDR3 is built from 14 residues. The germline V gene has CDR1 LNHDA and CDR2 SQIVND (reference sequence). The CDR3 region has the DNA TGTGCCAGTAGTATAGGTAGGCCCGTCTATGGCTACACCTTC. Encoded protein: CASSIGRPVYGYTF.